This T cell receptor beta chain was identified during a study of T-cell reconstitution after alpha-beta-depleted transplantation in children. J lost 0 bases, V lost 1 base, and 6 bases had no gene match. The germline V gene has CDR1 MNHNS and CDR2 SASEGT. The CDR3 extends over 17 amino acids. Preparation of the TCRbeta library involved a method that used unique molecular identifiers. Using its own MiXCR run on the PCR reads, TCRdb lists one record per CDR3 protein. The sample has a few hundred thousand distinct CDR3 sequences; roughly 23% are singletons. Points from the study as a whole: It was surviving recipient T cells and thymic progenitors that gave some patients high TCRbeta diversity at day 60.

This clonotype was counted at least ten times. Its specificity is unknown. The V call is TRBV6-1, the J call TRBJ2-3; TRBD2 matches at 8 bases. The sample was PBMCs, taken before TCRalphabeta/CD19-depleted stem cell transplant. The sequence came from a girl aged 2 to 9 with Fanconi anemia, due to receive a stem cell transplant. The chain's CDR3 is CASSEVAASGSTDTQYF. CDR3 DNA: TGTGCCAGCAGTGAAGTAGCGGCTAGCGGGAGCACAGATACGCAGTATTTT.